Each of the 21 T cell receptor beta chains below was sequenced from the same sample in a study of blood T cell repertoires in COVID-19. The protocol was immunoSEQ multiplex PCR, while the TCRdb copy is restricted to in-frame clones and leaves out a portion. Of around 130,000 clones listed, more than 70% were seen once; the top ten hold about 1.5%. Material: peripheral blood. The receptor source for this set is a man between 60 and 70 years old with acute or convalescent COVID-19.

The chain joins TRBV5-1 to TRBJ1-2; the match to TRBD1 covers 7 bases. CDR3 length: 15 residues. V was clipped by 0 bases and J by 7 bases; unmatched bases: 9. Germline values: CDR1 SGHRS, CDR2 YFSETQ. The CDR3 protein is CASSLEGQPLGGYTF. The DNA of the CDR3 is TGCGCCAGCAGCTTGGAGGGACAGCCTTTGGGTGGCTACACCTTC.

This chain links TRBV12-3 or TRBV12-4 with TRBJ2-5; 7 bases line up with TRBD1. The trim removed 4 bases at V and 5 bases at J, leaving 4 bases unmatched. CDR3 length: 13 residues. CDR3 in DNA: TGTGCCAGCAGTTCAGGGACAGCGGAGACCCAGTACTTC. Encoded protein: CASSSGTAETQYF.

This clone was counted only a few times. CDR3 region: CASSLFGTGGSDTQYF. CDR3 sequence (DNA): TGCGCCAGCAGCTTGTTCGGGACAGGGGGATCAGATACGCAGTATTTT. The chain is built from TRBV5-1 and TRBJ2-3, with TRBD1 matching over 11 bases. V shed 1 base and J 4 bases; nucleotides not matched to a gene: 5. The CDR3 is made up of 16 amino acids. Germline V gives CDR1 SGHRS, CDR2 YFSETQ.

This chain uses TRBV2 with TRBJ1-2; 8 bases are shared with TRBD1. CDR3 size: 13 residues. The germline V gene has CDR1 SNHLY and CDR2 FYNNEI. Trimming removed 6 bases from V and 7 bases from J; junction bases left unmatched: 7. This chain's CDR3 is CASRETGEGGYTF. The CDR3 DNA sequence: TGTGCCAGCAGGGAGACAGGGGAAGGTGGCTACACCTTC.

The rearrangement links TRBV6-5 to TRBJ2-3; 7 positions match TRBD1. The CDR3 length is 15 residues. With 7 bases clipped from V and 1 base from J, the junction kept 8 bases outside the gene matches. The germline V gene has CDR1 MNHEY and CDR2 SVGAGI. The CDR3 is CASTKRQGGTDTQYF. CDR3 coding DNA: TGTGCCAGCACCAAAAGACAGGGAGGCACAGATACGCAGTATTTT.

The chain links TRBV10-3 to TRBJ1-6; 11 bases agree with TRBD1. The CDR3 runs 15 residues. J was trimmed by 6 bases and V by 4 bases; bases with no gene match: 2. CDR1 and CDR2 from the germline V gene are ENHRY and SYGVKD. In DNA form, the CDR3 reads TGTGCCATCAGTGCCGGGACAGGGGGTAATTCACCCCTCCACTTT. Translating gives CAISAGTGGNSPLHF.

The V gene is TRBV11-2, the J gene TRBJ2-1; 9 nucleotides match TRBD2. The trim removed 4 bases at V and 9 bases at J, leaving 7 bases unmatched. This CDR3 has 14 amino acids. Germline CDR1 and CDR2: SGHAT and FQNNGV. This chain's CDR3 is CASSSGGGEGEQFF. DNA for the CDR3: TGTGCCAGCAGCTCTGGCGGGGGGGAGGGTGAGCAGTTCTTC. Looking up the rest from reference TRBV11-2 and TRBJ2-1 gives the full variable domain: EAGVAQSPRYKIIEKRQSVAFWCNPISGHATLYWYQQILGQGPKLLIQFQNNGVVDDSQLPKDRFSAERLKGVDSTLKIQPAKLEDSAVYLCASSSGGGEGEQFFGPGTRLTVL.

This chain links TRBV3-1 (or the pseudogene TRBV3-2) with TRBJ1-5; D may be TRBD1 (6 bases). Germline CDR1 is LGHDT and CDR2 is YNNKEL (reference sequence). The CDR3 covers 14 residues. Trimming left V 3 bases short and J 7 bases short, with 13 bases between. CDR3 sequence (DNA): TGTGCCAGCAGCCAGGCCGGGACAAACCAGCCCCAGCATTTT. Amino acids: CASSQAGTNQPQHF.

The rearrangement joins TRBV19 to TRBJ1-4; TRBD1 agrees at 10 bases. The germline V gene has CDR1 LNHDA and CDR2 SQIVND (reference sequence). J was trimmed by 8 bases and V by 4 bases; bases with no gene match: 4. The CDR3 sequence is 14 residues long. The CDR3 here is CASSRDRGGEKLFF. CDR3 coding DNA: TGTGCCAGTAGTAGGGACAGGGGCGGCGAAAAACTGTTTTTT.

The chain carries TRBV6-5 and TRBJ1-1; D is possibly TRBD1 (5 bases). V lost 4 bases and J lost 4, with 13 bases in between. This CDR3 contains 14 residues. Per the germline V gene, CDR1 is MNHEY and CDR2 is SVGAGI. The CDR3 DNA reads TGTGCCAGCAGTTCACCGGGGGTAGGCACTGAAGCTTTCTTT. It yields the protein CASSSPGVGTEAFF.

The V and J genes are TRBV30 and TRBJ1-6; 7 bases align to TRBD1. Germline assignment: CDR1 GTSNPN and CDR2 SVGIG (reference sequence). The ends lost 2 bases at V and 4 bases at J; junction bases unmatched: 5. There are 15 residues in the CDR3. DNA for the CDR3: TGTGCCTGGAGTCAAGGGACAGAGTATAATTCACCCCTCCACTTT. Translated: CAWSQGTEYNSPLHF. Combining the CDR3 with reference TRBV30 and TRBJ1-6 gives the whole variable domain SQTIHQWPATLVQPVGSPLSLECTVEGTSNPNLYWYRQAAGRGLQLLFYSVGIGQISSEVPQNLSASRPQDRQFILSSKKLLLSDSGFYLCAWSQGTEYNSPLHFGNGTRLTVT.

This clone was seen a single time. The rearrangement joins TRBV6-4 to TRBJ2-4; no firm D call. The CDR3 is 16 residues long. Deletions cut 1 base from V and 0 bases from J, with 10 bases between. Per germline, CDR1 MRHNA and CDR2 SNTAGT. The chain's CDR3 is CASSDWAVLAKNIQYF. DNA of the CDR3: TGTGCCAGCAGTGACTGGGCTGTTCTAGCCAAAAACATTCAGTACTTC.

This clone was counted once. V and J are TRBV5-6 and TRBJ1-2; the D gene is possibly TRBD1 (5 bases). CDR3 length: 13 amino acids. Germline CDR1 is SGHDT and CDR2 is YYEEEE. V was pared by 3 bases and J by 4 bases, with 10 bases between. CDR3 bases: TGTGCCAGCAGCTCACAGGCTTCCTATGGCTACACCTTC. Its translation: CASSSQASYGYTF.

The V gene is TRBV5-1, the J gene TRBJ1-1; perhaps TRBD1 as D (6 bases). The germline V gene encodes CDR1 SGHRS and CDR2 YFSETQ. Between the trimmed V and J ends, which lost 4 bases and 5 bases, there was a span of 15 bases. The CDR3 totals 14 residues. CDR3 bases: TGCGCCAGCAGCAGGCAGGACAGCGGTACTGAAGCTTTCTTT. It is translated as CASSRQDSGTEAFF. Based on the CDR3 plus reference TRBV5-1 and TRBJ1-1, the full variable domain is KAGVTQTPRYLIKTRGQQVTLSCSPISGHRSVSWYQQTPGQGLQFLFEYFSETQRNKGNFPGRFSGRQFSNSRSEMNVSTLELGDSALYLCASSRQDSGTEAFFGQGTRLTVV.

This clone was counted between two and nine times. The chain recombines TRBV11-1 with TRBJ2-3; the D gene is possibly TRBD2 (5 bases). From germline, CDR1 is SGHAT and CDR2 FQDESV (reference sequence). V shed 5 bases and J shed 2 bases, with 11 bases lying between them. The CDR3 runs to 14 residues. The CDR3: CASSPGVATDTQYF. In nucleotides, the CDR3 is TGTGCCAGCAGCCCCGGGGTAGCCACAGATACGCAGTATTTT.

J is TRBJ1-2 and V is TRBV28; a weak D match, TRBD1 (6 bases). This CDR3 region has 15 residues. The V gene's germline CDR1 is MDHEN and CDR2 SYDVKM. The ends were cut back, 5 bases at V and 6 bases at J, with 19 bases in the middle. CDR3 DNA sequence: TGTGCCAGCAGTCTAAGCGTTAATAAGGGGGATGGCTACACCTTC. Residues: CASSLSVNKGDGYTF.

V gene TRBV2 combines with J gene TRBJ2-3; 9 bases align to TRBD1. The V segment lost 6 bases and the J segment 3 bases; nucleotides outside the gene matches: 4. Germline-derived CDR1 and CDR2 are SNHLY and FYNNEI. The CDR3 covers 14 residues. In DNA form, the CDR3 reads TGTGCCAGCAGGGGGACAGGGCCGACAGATACGCAGTATTTT. Translating gives CASRGTGPTDTQYF.

The rearrangement links TRBV2 to TRBJ1-1; D uncertain. V was trimmed by 7 bases and J by 6 bases, leaving 12 bases between them. The V gene's germline CDR1 is SNHLY and CDR2 FYNNEI. This CDR3 is built from 12 residues. CDR3 residues: CASKSGEAEAFF. Here the CDR3 DNA reads TGTGCCAGCAAATCTGGGGAGGCTGAAGCTTTCTTT.

The CDR3, as DNA: TGTGCCACCAGTGTTTGGCAAAGCTCCTACAATGAGCAGTTCTTC. This codes for CATSVWQSSYNEQFF. This chain links TRBV24-1 with TRBJ2-1; no reliable D call. The CDR3 consists of 15 residues. CDR1 is KGHDR, CDR2 SFDVKD, per germline. V was cut by 5 bases and J by 0 bases, with 10 bases left in between.

The chain carries TRBV18 and TRBJ2-5, with TRBD1 as a possible D gene (6 bases). The CDR3 has 14 residues. Germline V gene data show CDR1 as KGHSH and CDR2 as LQKENI. V was shortened by 6 bases and J by 4 bases, with 15 bases between the two germline ends. DNA of the CDR3: TGTGCCAGCTCCTTTGGGGGCCGTGCAGAGACCCAGTACTTC. Its protein is CASSFGGRAETQYF.

This sequence joins TRBV18 and TRBJ2-1; the D gene is possibly TRBD2 (6 bases). V was shortened by 2 bases and J by 2 bases, with 7 bases between the two germline ends. The CDR3 runs 14 residues. Germline V lookup: CDR1 KGHSH, CDR2 LQKENI. The CDR3 sequence is CASSPGGTYNEQFF. CDR3 DNA sequence: TGTGCCAGCTCACCAGGGGGGACCTACAATGAGCAGTTCTTC.